This T cell receptor beta chain was recorded in a study of technical replicates of blood from a few donors. CDR1 is SGHDN, CDR2 FVKESK, per germline. The V gene lost 1 base and the J gene lost 10 bases, with 7 bases spanning the gap. The CDR3 sequence is 12 residues long. There are a few counts of this clone. Using immunoSEQ multiplex PCR, the repertoire was profiled, and TCRdb retains in-frame clones only, with some absent. The repertoire has 95,000 to 100,000 clones, 96% of them found once; the top ten carry over 0.2%. What was sequenced was T cells isolated from PBMCs. The chain couples TRBV14 to TRBJ1-4; no clear D. The clonotype originates from a human donor in good health. The CDR3 loop is CASSQVGGKLFF. The DNA of the CDR3 is TGTGCCAGCAGCCAAGTAGGCGGAAAACTGTTTTTT. Full variable domain (remainder filled in from reference TRBV14 and TRBJ1-4): EAGVTQFPSHSVIEKGQTVTLRCDPISGHDNLYWYRRVMGKEIKFLLHFVKESKQDESGMPNNRFLAERTGGTYSTLKVQPAELEDSGVYFCASSQVGGKLFFGSGTQLSVL.